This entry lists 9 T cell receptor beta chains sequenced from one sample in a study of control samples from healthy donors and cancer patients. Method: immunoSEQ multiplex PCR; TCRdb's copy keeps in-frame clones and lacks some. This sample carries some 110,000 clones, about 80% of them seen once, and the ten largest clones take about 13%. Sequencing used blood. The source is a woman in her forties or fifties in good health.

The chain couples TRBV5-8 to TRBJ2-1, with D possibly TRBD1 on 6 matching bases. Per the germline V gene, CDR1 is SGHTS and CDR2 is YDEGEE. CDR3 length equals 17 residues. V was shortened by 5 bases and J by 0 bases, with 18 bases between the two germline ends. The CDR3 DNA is TGTGCCAGCAGTCACACAGGGCATGGTAGCTCCTACAATGAGCAGTTCTTC. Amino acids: CASSHTGHGSSYNEQFF.

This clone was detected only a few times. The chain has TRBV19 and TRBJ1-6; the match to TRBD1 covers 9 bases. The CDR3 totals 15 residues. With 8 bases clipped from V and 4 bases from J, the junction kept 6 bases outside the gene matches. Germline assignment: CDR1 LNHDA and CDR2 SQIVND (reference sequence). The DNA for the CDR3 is TGTGCCAGTTCAACCGGGACAGGGTATAATTCACCCCTCCACTTT. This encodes CASSTGTGYNSPLHF. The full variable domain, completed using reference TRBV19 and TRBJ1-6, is DGGITQSPKYLFRKEGQNVTLSCEQNLNHDAMYWYRQDPGQGLRLIYYSQIVNDFQKGDIAEGYSVSREKKESFPLTVTSAQKNPTAFYLCASSTGTGYNSPLHFGNGTRLTVT.

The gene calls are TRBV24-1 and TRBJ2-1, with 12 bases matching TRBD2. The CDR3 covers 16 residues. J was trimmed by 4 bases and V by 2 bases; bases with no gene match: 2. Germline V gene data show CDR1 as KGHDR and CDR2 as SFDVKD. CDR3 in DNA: TGTGCCACCAGTGATTCTGGGACTAGCGGGTACAATGAGCAGTTCTTC. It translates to CATSDSGTSGYNEQFF.

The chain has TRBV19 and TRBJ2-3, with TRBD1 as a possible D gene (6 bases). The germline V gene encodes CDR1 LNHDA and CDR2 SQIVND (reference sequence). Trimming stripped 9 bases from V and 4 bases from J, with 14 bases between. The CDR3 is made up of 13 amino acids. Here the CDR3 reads CASRRYRADTQYF. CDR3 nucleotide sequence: TGTGCCAGCCGGAGGTACAGGGCAGATACGCAGTATTTT.

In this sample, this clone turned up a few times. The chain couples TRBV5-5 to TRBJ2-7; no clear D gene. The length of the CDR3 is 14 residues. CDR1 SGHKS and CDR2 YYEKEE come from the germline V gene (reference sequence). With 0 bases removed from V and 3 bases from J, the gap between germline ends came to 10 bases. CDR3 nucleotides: TGTGCCAGCAGCTTGGGTCAGGACCACTACGAGCAGTACTTC. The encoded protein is CASSLGQDHYEQYF. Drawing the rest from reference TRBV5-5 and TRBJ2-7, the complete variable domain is DAGVTQSPTHLIKTRGQQVTLRCSPISGHKSVSWYQQVLGQGPQFIFQYYEKEERGRGNFPDRFSARQFPNYSSELNVNALLLGDSALYLCASSLGQDHYEQYFGPGTRLTVT.

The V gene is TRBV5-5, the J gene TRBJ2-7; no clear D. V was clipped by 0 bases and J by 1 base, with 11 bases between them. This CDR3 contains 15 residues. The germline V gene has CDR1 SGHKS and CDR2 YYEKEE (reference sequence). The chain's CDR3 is CASSLGGDGSYEQYF. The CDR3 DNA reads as TGTGCCAGCAGCTTGGGCGGCGACGGATCCTACGAGCAGTACTTC.

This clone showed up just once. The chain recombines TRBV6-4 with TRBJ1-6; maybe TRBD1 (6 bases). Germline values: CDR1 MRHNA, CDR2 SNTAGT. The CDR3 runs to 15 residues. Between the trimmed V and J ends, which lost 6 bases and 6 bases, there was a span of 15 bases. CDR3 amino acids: CASRSEGGSNSPLHF. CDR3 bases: TGTGCCAGCAGATCAGAGGGGGGGTCTAATTCACCCCTCCACTTT.

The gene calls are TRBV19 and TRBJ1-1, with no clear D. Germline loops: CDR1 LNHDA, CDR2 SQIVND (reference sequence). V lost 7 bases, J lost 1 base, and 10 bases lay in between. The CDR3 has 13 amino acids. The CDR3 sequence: CASIRIGNTEAFF. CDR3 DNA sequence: TGTGCCAGTATTCGAATCGGGAACACTGAAGCTTTCTTT.

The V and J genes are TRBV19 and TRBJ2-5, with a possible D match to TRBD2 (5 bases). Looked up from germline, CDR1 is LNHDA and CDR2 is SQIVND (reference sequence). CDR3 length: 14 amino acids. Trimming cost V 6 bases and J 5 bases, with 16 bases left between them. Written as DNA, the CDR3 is TGTGCCAGTAGCCTAGGCCTCCCGGGGGAGACCCAGTACTTC. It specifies CASSLGLPGETQYF.